These T cell receptor beta chains were read from a single sample in a study of CD8 T cells in Susac syndrome. TCRdb re-called the immunoSEQ multiplex PCR reads with MiXCR, one entry per CDR3 protein. The sample lists around 200,000 distinct CDR3 sequences, 85% to 95% occurring once. Sequencing was done on a sample of CD4+ T cells from PBMCs. The source of these receptors is a human donor with multiple sclerosis. CDR3s leave out the opening cysteine and the closing phenylalanine or tryptophan.

j_call v_call cdr3_aa
TRBJ2-3 TRBV29-1 SVEGTGADTQY
TRBJ1-1 TRBV29-1 SVGTRRNTEAF
TRBJ1-5 TRBV30 AWSQGRNQPQH
TRBJ2-7 TRBV30 AWGTSYEQY
TRBJ1-6 TRBV20-1 SARRVGGQGNSPLH
TRBJ2-1 TRBV2 ASSVTSGGDAEQF
TRBJ1-1 TRBV3-1 ASSHQGPTEAF
TRBJ1-5 TRBV12-3/TRBV12-4 ASSLSPQPQH
TRBJ1-5 TRBV27 ASSLVGTAPYSNQPQH
TRBJ1-2 TRBV14 ASRPGTGDLYGYT
TRBJ2-3 TRBV7-2 ASSLPGSTDTQY
TRBJ2-1 TRBV2 ASIGGPYNEQF
TRBJ2-1 TRBV27 ASRESGGREQF
TRBJ2-5 TRBV6-5 ASGPLGQGEETQY
TRBJ2-7 TRBV30 ACPGGQGNEQY
TRBJ1-5 TRBV20-1 SAVPGGLDQPQH
TRBJ2-1 TRBV29-1 SVHWGGLGEQF
TRBJ2-3 TRBV10-3 AISGPGDTQY
TRBJ2-1 TRBV6-5 ASSSRRADISYNEQF
TRBJ2-3 TRBV9 ASSPTGSADTQY
TRBJ2-3 TRBV6-5 ASSYSGQVNTDTQY
TRBJ1-2 TRBV2 ASSYSSEYGYT
TRBJ1-2 TRBV29-1 SVETANYGYT
TRBJ1-6 TRBV3-1 ASSQRSWLLQYSPLH
TRBJ2-5 TRBV15 ATSRDNSGGEETQY
TRBJ2-3 TRBV11-2 ASSLRVVAGPTSTDTQY
TRBJ2-3 TRBV10-3 AISAFGARDTQY